Listed here is a single T cell receptor (beta chain). The germline gives CDR1 SGHNT, CDR2 YENEEA. Deletions cut 6 bases from V and 0 bases from J, with 12 bases between. The CDR3 covers 14 residues. This record belongs to a study of technical replicates of blood from a few donors. Method: immunoSEQ multiplex PCR; TCRdb's copy keeps in-frame clones and lacks some. The sample carries just over 95,000 clones, under 97% recorded once. The sequence was obtained from a human donor in good health. The chain is built from TRBV11-3 and TRBJ2-7; D gene ambiguous. The sample was T cells isolated from PBMCs. CDR3 residues: CASSLSGDSYEQYF. The CDR3 DNA reads TGTGCCAGCAGTTTATCCGGAGACTCCTACGAGCAGTACTTC.